This TCR beta chain stems from a study of CD8 T cells in ankylosing spondylitis. This clonotype occurred many times. Its antigen is not identified. Quantitative barcoded 5'-RACE was used to prepare TCR beta libraries. TCRdb reprocessed the 5' RACE reads via MiXCR and lists one record per CDR3 protein. The sample lists under 250,000 distinct CDR3 sequences; 8% to 10% were seen once. Germline CDR1 reads SQVTM; CDR2 reads ANQGSEA. V was pared by 5 bases and J by 9 bases, with 10 bases between. CDR3 size: 11 residues. Whole-study results and caveats: Significant enrichment of disease-linked clones was reportedly seen in matched ankylosing spondylitis synovial fluid.

This chain joins TRBV29-1 and TRBJ2-2; D ambiguous. The clonotype comes from a female donor with ankylosing spondylitis or in good health (not recorded which). Sample: blood, either unsorted or a sorted T cell fraction (not recorded which). The DNA for the CDR3 is TGCAGCGTTCGGTCCCCGCGGGAGCTGTTTTTT. It is translated as CSVRSPRELFF.